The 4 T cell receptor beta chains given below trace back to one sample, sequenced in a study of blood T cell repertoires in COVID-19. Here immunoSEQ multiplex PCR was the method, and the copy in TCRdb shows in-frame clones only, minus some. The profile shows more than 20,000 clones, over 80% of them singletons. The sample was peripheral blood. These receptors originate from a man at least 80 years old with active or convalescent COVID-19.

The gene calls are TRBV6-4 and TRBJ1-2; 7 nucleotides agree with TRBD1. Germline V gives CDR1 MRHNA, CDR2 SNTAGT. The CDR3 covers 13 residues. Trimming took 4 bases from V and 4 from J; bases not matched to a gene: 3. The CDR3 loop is CASSGDSGYGYTF. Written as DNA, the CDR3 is TGTGCCAGCAGTGGGGACAGTGGCTATGGCTACACCTTC.

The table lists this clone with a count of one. Here the CDR3 reads CASSQRRANEKLFF. The CDR3, as DNA: TGTGCCAGCAGCCAGAGACGGGCTAATGAAAAACTGTTTTTT. The chain has TRBV3-1 (or the pseudogene TRBV3-2) and TRBJ1-4; the D is unclear. Germline CDR1 is LGHDT and CDR2 is YNNKEL (reference sequence). Trimming removed 3 bases from V and 3 bases from J, with 8 bases in between. This CDR3 region has 14 residues.

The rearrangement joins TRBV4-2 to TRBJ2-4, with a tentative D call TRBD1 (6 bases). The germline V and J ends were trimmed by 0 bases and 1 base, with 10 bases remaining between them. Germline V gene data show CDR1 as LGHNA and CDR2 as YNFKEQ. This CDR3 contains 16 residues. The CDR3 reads CASSQELQGAKNIQYF. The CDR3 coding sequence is TGTGCCAGCAGCCAAGAGTTGCAGGGGGCCAAAAACATTCAGTACTTC.

DNA of the CDR3: TGTGCCAGCAGTTTAAATCTGCTAGCGGGGGTCAATGAGCAGTTCTTC. Residues: CASSLNLLAGVNEQFF. The V gene is TRBV27, the J gene TRBJ2-1; 10 bases align to TRBD2. J gave up 6 bases and V 2 bases, and 7 bases lay outside the gene matches. The CDR3 totals 16 residues. Germline V gene sequence: CDR1 MNHEY, CDR2 SMNVEV (reference sequence).